This TCR beta chain came from a study of breast tumors, draining lymph nodes, adjacent tissues. The study, taken as a whole, reports: Luminal-like breast cancer showed significantly higher tumor–nontumor repertoire similarity than basal-like.

A word on this clonotype: Its antigen is undetermined. A much larger clone lies one base from this, so it may be a read error.

Via MiXCR, TCRdb re-called the multiplex PCR reads, giving one row per CDR3 protein. This table has approximately 280,000 distinct CDR3 sequences, over 30% appearing once. The lymph nodes were axillary draining lymph nodes from breast cancer patients. Germline assignment: CDR1 SEHNR and CDR2 FQNEAQ (reference sequence). The CDR3 is made up of 14 amino acids. The gene calls are TRBV7-9 and TRBJ1-2; possibly TRBD1 for D (5 bases). The receptor was derived from a female donor with breast cancer. Some clones in this sample may be carry-over from other donors' samples. Source material: axillary lymph node tissue. CDR3 protein: CASSQDRGFYGYTF. The CDR3 DNA reads TGCGCCAGCAGCCAGGATCGGGGGTTCTATGGCTACACCTTC.